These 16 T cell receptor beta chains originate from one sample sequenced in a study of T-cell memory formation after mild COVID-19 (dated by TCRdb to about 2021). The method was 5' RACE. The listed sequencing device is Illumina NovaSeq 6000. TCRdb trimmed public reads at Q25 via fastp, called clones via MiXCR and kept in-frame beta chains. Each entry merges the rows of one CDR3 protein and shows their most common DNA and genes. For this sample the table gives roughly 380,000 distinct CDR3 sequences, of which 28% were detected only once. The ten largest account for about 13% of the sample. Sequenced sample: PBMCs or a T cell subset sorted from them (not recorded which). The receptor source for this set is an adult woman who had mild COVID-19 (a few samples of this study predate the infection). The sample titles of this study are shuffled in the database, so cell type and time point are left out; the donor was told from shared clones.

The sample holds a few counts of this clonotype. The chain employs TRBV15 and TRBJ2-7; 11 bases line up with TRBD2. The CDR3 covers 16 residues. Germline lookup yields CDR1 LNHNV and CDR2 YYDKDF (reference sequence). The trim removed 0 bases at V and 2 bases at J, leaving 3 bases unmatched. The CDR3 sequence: CATSREVAGGTYEQYF. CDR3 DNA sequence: TGTGCCACCAGCAGAGAGGTAGCGGGGGGGACCTACGAGCAGTACTTC.

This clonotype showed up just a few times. The CDR3 bases are TGTGCCAGCAGTTTATTCCCGACTAGCGGAGGGGGGGAGACCCAGTACTTC. It encodes CASSLFPTSGGGETQYF. The chain has TRBV27 and TRBJ2-5, with 9 bases lining up with TRBD2. CDR1 MNHEY and CDR2 SMNVEV come from the germline V gene (reference sequence). This CDR3 is built from 17 residues. V lost 1 base to trimming and J lost 5 bases; unmatched junction nucleotides: 11.

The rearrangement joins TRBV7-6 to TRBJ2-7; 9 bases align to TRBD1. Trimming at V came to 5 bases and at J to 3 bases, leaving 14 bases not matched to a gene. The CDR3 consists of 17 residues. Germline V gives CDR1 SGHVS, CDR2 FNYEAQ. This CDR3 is CASSLNLRDRDLYEQYF. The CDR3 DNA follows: TGTGCCAGCAGCCTAAACCTCCGGGACAGGGACCTCTACGAGCAGTACTTC.

The CDR3 sequence: CASSSVGTENTEAFF. The DNA for the CDR3 is TGTGCCAGCAGTTCAGTCGGGACAGAGAACACTGAAGCTTTCTTT. This chain links TRBV12-3 or TRBV12-4 with TRBJ1-1, with 7 bases aligning to TRBD1. There are 15 residues in the CDR3. Trimming removed 4 bases from V and 1 base from J; junction bases left unmatched: 6.

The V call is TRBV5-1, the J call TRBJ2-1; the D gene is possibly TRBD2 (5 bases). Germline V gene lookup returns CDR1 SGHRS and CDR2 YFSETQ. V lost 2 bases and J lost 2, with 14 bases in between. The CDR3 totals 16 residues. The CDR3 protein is CASSFSRSGAYNEQFF. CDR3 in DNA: TGCGCCAGCAGCTTTTCGAGGAGCGGAGCCTACAATGAGCAGTTCTTC. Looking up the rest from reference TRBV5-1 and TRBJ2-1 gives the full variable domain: KAGVTQTPRYLIKTRGQQVTLSCSPISGHRSVSWYQQTPGQGLQFLFEYFSETQRNKGNFPGRFSGRQFSNSRSEMNVSTLELGDSALYLCASSFSRSGAYNEQFFGPGTRLTVL.

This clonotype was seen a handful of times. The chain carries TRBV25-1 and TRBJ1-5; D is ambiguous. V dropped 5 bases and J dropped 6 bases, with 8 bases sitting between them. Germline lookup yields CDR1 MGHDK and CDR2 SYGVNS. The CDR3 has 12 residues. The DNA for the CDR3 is TGTGCCAGCAGTCGTGGGTTTCAGCCCCAGCATTTT. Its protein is CASSRGFQPQHF. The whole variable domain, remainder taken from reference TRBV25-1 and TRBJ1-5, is EADIYQTPRYLVIGTGKKITLECSQTMGHDKMYWYQQDPGMELHLIHYSYGVNSTEKGDLSSESTVSRIRTEHFPLTLESARPSHTSQYLCASSRGFQPQHFGDGTRLSIL.

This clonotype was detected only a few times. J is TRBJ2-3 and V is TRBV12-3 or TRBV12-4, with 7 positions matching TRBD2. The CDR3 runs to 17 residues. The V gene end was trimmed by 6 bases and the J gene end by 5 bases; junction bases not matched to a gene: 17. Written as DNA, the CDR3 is TGTGCCAGCAGGCCCGGGGGTGGGAGGGCATTTGGAGATACGCAGTATTTT. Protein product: CASRPGGGRAFGDTQYF.

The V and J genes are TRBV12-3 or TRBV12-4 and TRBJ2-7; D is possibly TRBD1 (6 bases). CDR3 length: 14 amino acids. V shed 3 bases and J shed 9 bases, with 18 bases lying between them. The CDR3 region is CASSFRGSLGVQYF. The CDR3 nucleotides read TGTGCCAGCAGTTTCAGGGGTTCCCTTGGTGTGCAGTACTTC.

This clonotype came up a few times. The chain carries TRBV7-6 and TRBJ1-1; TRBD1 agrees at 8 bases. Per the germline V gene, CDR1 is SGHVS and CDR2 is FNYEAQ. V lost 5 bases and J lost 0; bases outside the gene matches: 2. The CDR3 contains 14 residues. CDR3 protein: CASSAGQVNTEAFF. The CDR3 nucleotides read TGTGCCAGCAGCGCGGGACAGGTGAACACTGAAGCTTTCTTT. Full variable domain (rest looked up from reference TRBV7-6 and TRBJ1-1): GAGVSQSPRYKVTKRGQDVALRCDPISGHVSLYWYRQALGQGPEFLTYFNYEAQQDKSGLPNDRFSAERPEGSISTLTIQRTEQRDSAMYRCASSAGQVNTEAFFGQGTRLTVV.

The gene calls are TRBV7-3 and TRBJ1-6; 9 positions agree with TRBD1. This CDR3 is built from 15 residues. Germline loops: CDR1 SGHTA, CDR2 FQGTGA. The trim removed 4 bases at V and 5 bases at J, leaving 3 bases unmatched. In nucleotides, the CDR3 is TGTGCCAGCAGCTCCCGGACAGGGGATAATTCACCCCTCCACTTT. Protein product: CASSSRTGDNSPLHF.

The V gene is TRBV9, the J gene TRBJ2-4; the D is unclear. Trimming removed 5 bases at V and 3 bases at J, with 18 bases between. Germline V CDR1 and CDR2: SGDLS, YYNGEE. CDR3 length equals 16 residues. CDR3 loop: CASSSSSGDNKNIQYF. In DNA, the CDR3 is TGTGCCAGCAGTTCAAGTTCAGGAGATAACAAAAACATTCAGTACTTC.

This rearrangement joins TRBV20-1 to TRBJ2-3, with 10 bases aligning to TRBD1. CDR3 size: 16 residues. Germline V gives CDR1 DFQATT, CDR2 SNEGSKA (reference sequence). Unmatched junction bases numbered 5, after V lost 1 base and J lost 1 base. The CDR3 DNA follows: TGCAGTGCTAGAGCACGCGACAGGGGGCGCACAGATACGCAGTATTTT. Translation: CSARARDRGRTDTQYF.

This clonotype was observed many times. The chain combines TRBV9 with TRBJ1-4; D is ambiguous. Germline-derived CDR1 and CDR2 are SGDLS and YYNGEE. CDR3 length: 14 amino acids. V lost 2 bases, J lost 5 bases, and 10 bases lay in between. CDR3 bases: TGTGCCAGCAGCGTCGGGGTCCAAAATGAAAAACTGTTTTTT. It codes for CASSVGVQNEKLFF.

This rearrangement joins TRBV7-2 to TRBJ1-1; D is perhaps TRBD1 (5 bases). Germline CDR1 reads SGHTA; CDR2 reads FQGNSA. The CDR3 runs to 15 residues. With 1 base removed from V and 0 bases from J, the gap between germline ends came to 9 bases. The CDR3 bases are TGTGCCAGCAGCTTAGGAGGGACCCTGAACACTGAAGCTTTCTTT. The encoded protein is CASSLGGTLNTEAFF.

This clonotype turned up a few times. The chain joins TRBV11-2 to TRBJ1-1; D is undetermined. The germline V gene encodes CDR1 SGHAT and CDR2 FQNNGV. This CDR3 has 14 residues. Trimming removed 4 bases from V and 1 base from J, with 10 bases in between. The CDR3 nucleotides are TGTGCCAGCAGCTCAGTTAAGGAGAACACTGAAGCTTTCTTT. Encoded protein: CASSSVKENTEAFF.

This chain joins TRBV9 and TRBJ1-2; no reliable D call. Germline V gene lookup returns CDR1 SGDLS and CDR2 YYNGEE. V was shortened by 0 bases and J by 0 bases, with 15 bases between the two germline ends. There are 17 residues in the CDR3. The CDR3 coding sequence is TGTGCCAGCAGCGTAGATCCTGGGCAGGCCTCTAACTATGGCTACACCTTC. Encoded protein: CASSVDPGQASNYGYTF.